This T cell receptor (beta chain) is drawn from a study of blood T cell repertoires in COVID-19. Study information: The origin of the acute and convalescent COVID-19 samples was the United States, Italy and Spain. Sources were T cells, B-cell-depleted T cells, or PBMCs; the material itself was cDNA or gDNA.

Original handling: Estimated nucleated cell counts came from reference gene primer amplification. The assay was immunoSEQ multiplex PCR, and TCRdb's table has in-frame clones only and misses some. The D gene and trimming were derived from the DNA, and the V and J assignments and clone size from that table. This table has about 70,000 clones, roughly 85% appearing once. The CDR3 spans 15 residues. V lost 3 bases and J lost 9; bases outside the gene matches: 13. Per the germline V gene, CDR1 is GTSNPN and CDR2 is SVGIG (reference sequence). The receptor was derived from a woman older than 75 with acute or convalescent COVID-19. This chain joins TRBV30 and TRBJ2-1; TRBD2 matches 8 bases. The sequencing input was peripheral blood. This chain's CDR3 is CAWRTLAGSFAEQFF. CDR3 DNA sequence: TGTGCCTGGAGGACGTTAGCGGGAAGTTTCGCTGAGCAGTTCTTC.